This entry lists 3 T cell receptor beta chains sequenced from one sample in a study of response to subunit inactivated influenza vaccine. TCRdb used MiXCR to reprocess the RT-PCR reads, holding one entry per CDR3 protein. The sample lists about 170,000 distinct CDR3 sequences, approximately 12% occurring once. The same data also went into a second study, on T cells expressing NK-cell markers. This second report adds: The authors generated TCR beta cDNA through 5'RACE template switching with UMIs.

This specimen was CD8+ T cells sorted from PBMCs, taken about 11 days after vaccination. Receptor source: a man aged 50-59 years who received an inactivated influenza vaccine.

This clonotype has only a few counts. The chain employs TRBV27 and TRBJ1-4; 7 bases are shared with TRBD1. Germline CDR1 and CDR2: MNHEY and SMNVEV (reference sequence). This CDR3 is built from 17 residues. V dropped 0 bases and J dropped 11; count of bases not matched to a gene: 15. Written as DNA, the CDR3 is TGTGCCAGCAGTTTATCGGGTTATGGAACAGGGGAGCTGAAACTGTTTTTT. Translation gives CASSLSGYGTGELKLFF.

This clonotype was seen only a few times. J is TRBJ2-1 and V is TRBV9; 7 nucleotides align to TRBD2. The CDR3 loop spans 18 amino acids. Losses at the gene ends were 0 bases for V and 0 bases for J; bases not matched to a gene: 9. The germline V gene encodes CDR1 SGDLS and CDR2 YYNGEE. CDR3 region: CASSVDSGPQSSYNEQFF. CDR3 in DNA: TGTGCCAGCAGCGTAGATAGCGGGCCCCAGAGCTCCTACAATGAGCAGTTCTTC.

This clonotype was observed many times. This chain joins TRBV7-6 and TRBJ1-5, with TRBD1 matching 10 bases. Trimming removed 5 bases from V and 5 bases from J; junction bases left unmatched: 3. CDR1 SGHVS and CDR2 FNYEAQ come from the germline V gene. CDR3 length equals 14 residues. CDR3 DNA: TGTGCCAGCAGCGCAGGGACAGGGGATCAGCCCCAGCATTTT. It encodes CASSAGTGDQPQHF.